A single sample gave rise to the 13 T cell receptor beta chains below, sequenced in a study of blood T cell repertoires in COVID-19. The assay was immunoSEQ multiplex PCR, and TCRdb's table has in-frame clones only and misses some. This table has 60,000 to 90,000 clones, 75% to 95% appearing once. The sample comprised peripheral blood. The receptors were sampled from a woman older than 75 with acute or convalescent COVID-19.

This clone was counted a few times. The CDR3 loop reads CASSFTEMNTEAFF. The DNA of the CDR3 is TGTGCCAGCAGTTTCACAGAGATGAACACTGAAGCTTTCTTT. The chain is built from TRBV28 and TRBJ1-1; no clear D. This CDR3 contains 14 residues. Deletions cut 3 bases from V and 0 bases from J, with 8 bases between. CDR1 is MDHEN, CDR2 SYDVKM, per germline.

V is TRBV28 and J is TRBJ1-2, with 9 bases lining up with TRBD1. Per germline, CDR1 MDHEN and CDR2 SYDVKM. The V segment lost 8 bases and the J segment 4 bases; nucleotides outside the gene matches: 5. CDR3 length: 13 amino acids. As DNA, the CDR3 is TGTGCCAGCTCTACAGGGGGCGCCTATGGCTACACCTTC. Translating it yields CASSTGGAYGYTF.

This clone has just one count. CDR3: CASSKPGQGVSEGNTIYF. The CDR3 DNA reads as TGTGCCAGCAGCAAACCGGGACAGGGGGTATCCGAGGGAAACACCATATATTTT. The chain has TRBV21-1 and TRBJ1-3; TRBD1, the D gene given by the table, was not confirmed from the DNA. TRBV21-1 is a known pseudogene. The CDR3 is 18 residues long.

The genes are TRBV7-3 and TRBJ2-7; 7 bases line up with TRBD1. The CDR3 is made up of 15 amino acids. Germline trimming cut 5 bases from V and 0 bases from J; bases unmatched to any gene: 7. The germline CDR1 and CDR2 sequences are SGHTA and FQGTGA. In nucleotides, the CDR3 is TGTGCCAGCAGCCAAGACAGGGTTGGCTCCTACGAGCAGTACTTC. Translating it yields CASSQDRVGSYEQYF.

This clone was seen only a few times. The genes are TRBV19 and TRBJ1-1; a possible D gene is TRBD1 (5 bases). The V gene's germline CDR1 is LNHDA and CDR2 SQIVND (reference sequence). CDR3 size: 17 residues. V lost 10 bases and J 4 bases, leaving 28 bases between the germline ends. CDR3 in amino acids: CATYSSPRRRATTEAFF. The DNA of the CDR3 is TGTGCCACCTATTCCTCCCCCCGGCGCAGGGCTACCACTGAAGCTTTCTTT.

The chain recombines TRBV28 with TRBJ1-2; TRBD1 matches at 9 bases. V dropped 1 base and J dropped 6; count of bases not matched to a gene: 9. CDR3 length: 16 residues. Germline CDR1 is MDHEN and CDR2 is SYDVKM. Here the CDR3 reads CASSLFRAGQGDGYTF. The CDR3 bases are TGTGCCAGCAGTTTATTCCGCGCGGGACAGGGTGATGGCTACACCTTC.

The V gene is TRBV7-2, the J gene TRBJ2-7; no reliable D call. Trimming took off 5 bases at V and 3 bases at J, with 11 bases between the two ends. Germline-derived CDR1 and CDR2 are SGHTA and FQGNSA. The CDR3 consists of 13 residues. Written as DNA, the CDR3 is TGTGCCAGCAGCCTAGGGAACAGCTACGAGCAGTACTTC. Protein sequence: CASSLGNSYEQYF. Together with reference TRBV7-2 and TRBJ2-7, the CDR3 gives the full variable domain: GAGVSQSPSNKVTEKGKDVELRCDPISGHTALYWYRQSLGQGLEFLIYFQGNSAPDKSGLPSDRFSAERTGGSVSTLTIQRTQQEDSAVYLCASSLGNSYEQYFGPGTRLTVT.

The chain carries TRBV27 and TRBJ2-3, with 8 bases that match TRBD2. With 2 bases clipped from V and 4 bases from J, the junction kept 8 bases outside the gene matches. The V gene's germline CDR1 is MNHEY and CDR2 SMNVEV (reference sequence). CDR3 length equals 16 residues. CDR3 sequence reads: CASSLEGSGIADTQYF. Written as DNA, the CDR3 is TGTGCCAGCAGTTTAGAGGGTAGCGGGATAGCAGATACGCAGTATTTT.

This chain links TRBV4-1 with TRBJ1-2; D not resolved. Per the germline V gene, CDR1 is MGHRA and CDR2 is YSYEKL. The CDR3 loop spans 14 amino acids. V lost 0 bases to trimming and J lost 7 bases, with 12 bases between them. The CDR3 protein is CASSQEGGFTGYTF. The CDR3 nucleotides read TGCGCCAGCAGCCAAGAAGGCGGGTTTACTGGCTACACCTTC.

The chain links TRBV27 to TRBJ2-3, with 8 bases lining up with TRBD1. The germline CDR1 and CDR2 sequences are MNHEY and SMNVEV (reference sequence). The CDR3 extends over 15 amino acids. The V and J ends lost 5 bases and 2 bases, in that order; junction bases with no gene match: 6. CDR3 in DNA: TGTGCCAGCAGTCTCCGGGACAGGCTCACAGATACGCAGTATTTT. Residues: CASSLRDRLTDTQYF.

The genes are TRBV19 and TRBJ2-7; D is unclear. Deletions cut 1 base from V and 1 base from J, with 8 bases between. CDR1 is LNHDA, CDR2 SQIVND, per germline (reference sequence). The CDR3 runs to 14 residues. The CDR3 bases are TGTGCCAGTAGTATAGCTCCAGGATCCTACGAGCAGTACTTC. Amino acids: CASSIAPGSYEQYF.

The rearrangement uses TRBV29-1 and TRBJ1-5; no definite D call. The CDR3 has 12 residues. CDR1 and CDR2 (germline): SQVTM, ANQGSEA. The V end lost 4 bases, the J end lost 7 bases, and 11 bases lay between the germline ends. The CDR3 DNA is TGCAGCGTTGGGAGGGCTGGCCAGCCCCAGCATTTT. It specifies CSVGRAGQPQHF. Full variable domain (outside the CDR3, taken from reference TRBV29-1 and TRBJ1-5): SAVISQKPSRDICQRGTSLTIQCQVDSQVTMMFWYRQQPGQSLTLIATANQGSEATYESGFVIDKFPISRPNLTFSTLTVSNMSPEDSSIYLCSVGRAGQPQHFGDGTRLSIL.

The chain employs TRBV9 and TRBJ2-2; 9 nucleotides align to TRBD1. The length of the CDR3 is 16 residues. The germline gives CDR1 SGDLS, CDR2 YYNGEE. V was pared by 4 bases and J by 5 bases, with 9 bases of the junction left unmatched. For the CDR3, the DNA is TGTGCCAGCAGCCAGGTAGGGACAGGGAGGACCGGGGAGCTGTTTTTT. This translates into CASSQVGTGRTGELFF.